Included here is one T cell receptor (beta chain) sequence, with context. This specimen belongs to a study of blood T cell repertoires in COVID-19. Study at large: Samples representing acute and convalescent COVID-19 were sourced from the United States, Italy and Spain.

This CDR3 is 14 amino acids long. The V gene's germline CDR1 is SGHRS and CDR2 YFSETQ. The V gene lost 5 bases and the J gene lost 1 base, with 11 bases spanning the gap. Here immunoSEQ multiplex PCR was the method, and the copy in TCRdb shows in-frame clones only, minus some. The table has about 300,000 clones, approximately 90% seen once; the top ten hold roughly 4.5%. The chain uses TRBV5-1 and TRBJ2-3, with D possibly matching TRBD2 (6 bases). This receptor was taken from a man younger than 45 who had recovered from COVID-19. The sample consisted of PBMCs or T cells enriched from blood (not recorded which). The DNA for the CDR3 is TGCGCCAGCAGTGATAGCGGACGCACAGATACGCAGTATTTT. Encoded protein: CASSDSGRTDTQYF.